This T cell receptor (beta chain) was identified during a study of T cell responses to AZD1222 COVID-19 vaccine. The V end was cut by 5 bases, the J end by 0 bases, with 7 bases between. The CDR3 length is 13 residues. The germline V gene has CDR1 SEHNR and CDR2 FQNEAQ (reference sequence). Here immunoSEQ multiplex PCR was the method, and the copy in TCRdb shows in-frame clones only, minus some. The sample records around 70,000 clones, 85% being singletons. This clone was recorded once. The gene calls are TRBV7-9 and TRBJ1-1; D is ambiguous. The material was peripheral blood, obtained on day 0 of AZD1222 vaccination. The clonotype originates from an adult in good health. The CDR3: CASSPKVNTEAFF. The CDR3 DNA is TGTGCCAGCAGCCCTAAAGTGAACACTGAAGCTTTCTTT.